This entry is about one TCR beta chain. Its antigen is not identified. Repertoires were generated with immunoSEQ multiplex PCR, while TCRdb's copy carries only in-frame clones and drops some. This sample has more than 85,000 clones, with about 93% found just once. The data belong to a study of siplizumab effects on memory and regulatory T cells. Whole-study results and caveats: Siplizumab brought about a significant reduction in alloreactive sequences traceable to unstimulated CD4+ memory cells. It seemed that naive T cells were more diverse than memory cells and were major contributors to the alloresponse. No more than a minor fraction of alloreactive clones could be traced back to unstimulated subsets.

Input material: CD4+ T cells sorted from blood. This receptor was taken from a human donor in good health.

In nucleotides, the CDR3 is TGTGCCAGCAGTGACAATCAGCCCCAGCATTTT. Its translation is CASSDNQPQHF. This chain joins TRBV6-1 and TRBJ1-5, with unresolved D. CDR1 and CDR2 (germline): MNHNS, SASEGT. V gave up 3 bases and J gave up 3 bases, with 0 bases separating them. The CDR3 has 11 amino acids.